By its share, the clone carrying this T cell receptor beta chain is medium-sized. The antigen is unknown. The CDR3 has 15 residues. CDR1 is SNHLY and CDR2 is FYNNEI in the germline V gene. The ends were cut back, 7 bases at V and 0 bases at J, with 15 bases in the middle. TCRdb re-analysed the reads in MiXCR, keeping a single row per CDR3 protein. The sample carries approximately 2,100 distinct CDR3 sequences, more than 14% recorded once. This record belongs to a study of liver allograft versus peripheral blood T cells. Across the whole study: Recipients' peripheral blood T cell receptor repertoires were compared with those in transplanted livers. Broader study findings: In liver allografts, T cell receptor repertoires reportedly differed from the repertoires found in peripheral blood.

The TCR was taken from a human patient who had a liver transplant. The graft donor may be the source of some T cells. The chain couples TRBV2 to TRBJ1-2; D might be TRBD1 (5 bases). The CDR3 coding sequence is TGTGCCAGCATTGGGGTCCGGGGCCCTAACTATGGCTACACCTTC. The encoded protein is CASIGVRGPNYGYTF.